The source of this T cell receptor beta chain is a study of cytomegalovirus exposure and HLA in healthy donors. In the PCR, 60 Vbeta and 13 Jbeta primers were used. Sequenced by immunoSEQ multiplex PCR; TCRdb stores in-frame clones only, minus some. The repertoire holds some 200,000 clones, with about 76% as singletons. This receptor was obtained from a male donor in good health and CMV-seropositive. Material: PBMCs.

The CDR3 DNA sequence: TGTGCCAGCTCACCTCGGACAGGCATGGATGAAAAACTGTTTTTT. Its translation is CASSPRTGMDEKLFF. The chain uses TRBV18 and TRBJ1-4; TRBD1 matches at 7 bases. Germline loops: CDR1 KGHSH, CDR2 LQKENI. The ends lost 3 bases at V and 6 bases at J; junction bases unmatched: 7. The CDR3 length is 15 residues.